The subject of this entry is one T cell receptor beta chain. This clone was observed a single time. Its antigen target is currently unknown. No clone much larger than this one lies a single base away; base qualities are absent. The CDR3 has 14 amino acids, counting the end cysteine and phenylalanine. This entry keeps only the CDR3 DNA: 42 bases, framed from base 1. CDR1 is given as SGHRS and CDR2 as YFSETQ, both from the germline V gene. The trim is 1 base for V and 7 bases for J, with a gap of 12 bases between the germline ends. The library was generated by the immunoSEQ multiplex PCR assay. TCRdb re-hosts the immuneACCESS table, in-frame sequences only. Its copies lack some clones; in the studies checked, an unresolved V gene accounts for under half of them, and the cause for the rest is not known. Across this sample there are some 70,000 clones, with approximately 83% seen only once. The leading ten clones occupy about 4.3% of the sample.

This record belongs to a study of radiotherapy plus CTLA-4 blockade in lung cancer (dated by TCRdb to 2017 to 2018). Notes on the research overall: Objective responses were observed in 15% to 20% of enrolled patients, and disease control was achieved in approximately 29%. Study-wide conclusions, independent of this receptor: After treatment with radiotherapy and ipilimumab, TCR clones that originated in tumors expanded in peripheral blood. Increased serum interferon-beta after radiation, together with early dynamic changes in blood T cell clones, were reported to be the strongest predictors of response.

The study tested focal radiation therapy combined with CTLA-4 blockade (ipilimumab) in patients with chemo-refractory metastatic non-small-cell lung cancer. This chain is built from TRBV5-1 and TRBJ2-1, and possibly TRBD2, on 5 matching bases. The clonotype was recovered from a human donor with non-small cell lung cancer who had a partial response to radiotherapy plus ipilimumab. The sequencing here drew on peripheral blood, taken from a patient treated with radiotherapy plus ipilimumab. The CDR3 is CASSLSVGRNEQFF. The DNA sequence is given as TGCGCCAGCAGCTTGTCCGTAGGGAGAAATGAGCAGTTCTTC.